This TCR beta chain came from a study of CD8 T cells in Susac syndrome. After extraction with the RNeasy kit, about 0.45 to 1 ug of the RNA was reverse transcribed using random hexamers. Amplification of TCR beta CDR3 across 54 Vbeta and 13 Jbeta was performed with immunoSEQ multiplex PCR. TCRdb passed the immunoSEQ multiplex PCR reads through MiXCR, listing each CDR3 protein once. This sample has 190,000 or so distinct CDR3 sequences, with nearly 95% found just once. V trimming: 3 bases; J trimming: 4 bases; junction bases outside the gene matches: 5. The CDR3 loop spans 15 amino acids. Looked up from germline, CDR1 is DFQATT and CDR2 is SNEGSKA (reference sequence). This clonotype was recorded a few times.

Material: CD4+ T cells from PBMCs. The chain has TRBV20-1 and TRBJ2-1, with TRBD2 matching over 11 bases. This sequence was found in a human donor with multiple sclerosis. CDR3 residues: CSARDLAGGYNEQFF. In nucleotides, the CDR3 is TGCAGTGCTAGGGACCTAGCGGGAGGTTACAATGAGCAGTTCTTC.